The source of this T cell receptor beta chain is a study of T cells after yellow fever vaccination. Template-switching 5'RACE yielded the TCR cDNA; a universal primer site and UMIs were added in the process. TCRdb redid the calling of the 5' RACE reads with MiXCR, one entry per CDR3 protein. The repertoire holds hundreds of thousands of distinct CDR3 sequences, with 8.7% as singletons. This clonotype came up a few times. Its matching antigen is unknown. Notes on the study in general: Detected again after the booster were most primary-vaccination clones, at nearly 97% CD4 and nearly 90% CD8.

The CDR3 length is 15 residues. Germline-derived CDR1 and CDR2 are SGHRS and YFSETQ. The junction had 5 bases not matched to a gene; V was cut back by 4 bases and J by 4 bases. The source of this sequence is a man younger than 35 who received the YFV17D yellow fever vaccine. The input for sequencing was PBMCs, taken on the day of the first yellow fever vaccination. The chain couples TRBV5-1 to TRBJ2-3; TRBD2 aligns across 11 bases. CDR3 DNA sequence: TGCGCCAGCAGCAGTAGCGGGGGGGCCCCAGATACGCAGTATTTT. It is translated as CASSSSGGAPDTQYF.